Shown below are 26 T cell receptor beta chains from a single sample sequenced in a study of regulatory T cells in long-lasting Graves disease. Sequencing libraries for TCR beta were prepared with iRepertoire HTBI primers and Arm-PCR of CDR3 regions. TCRdb analysed the multiplex PCR reads with MiXCR anew, one entry per CDR3 protein. Of 600,000 to 800,000 distinct CDR3 sequences detected, around 30% appear once; the ten largest clones hold about 42%. The time point was: persistent/refractory GD, antithyroid drugs over 5 years with positive TRAb. RNA isolated from PBMCs was used to make the TCR library. Sequencing used peripheral blood mononuclear cells (PBMCs), obtained when the disease was refractory, from a patient treated with antithyroid drugs. The receptors were gathered from a female donor with Graves disease.

V usage is TRBV30 and J usage is TRBJ1-1, with D unclear. Trimming took 5 bases from V and 0 from J, leaving 19 bases between them. The V gene's germline CDR1 is GTSNPN and CDR2 SVGIG (reference sequence). The CDR3 contains 16 residues. This CDR3 is CAWGRAVTPMNTEAFF. The CDR3 DNA sequence: TGTGCCTGGGGCCGGGCGGTGACTCCAATGAACACTGAAGCTTTCTTT.

This clonotype occurred a few times. V is TRBV29-1 and J is TRBJ2-7; tentative D call: TRBD1 (5 bases). This CDR3 region has 13 residues. Per the germline V gene, CDR1 is SQVTM and CDR2 is ANQGSEA. Trimming removed 4 bases from V and 2 bases from J, with 12 bases in between. The CDR3 DNA sequence: TGCAGCGTTGTAACAGGCCTTACCTACGAGCAGTACTTC. Its protein product is CSVVTGLTYEQYF.

This clonotype was counted only a few times. The rearrangement links TRBV25-1 to TRBJ1-2, with a tentative D call TRBD1 (5 bases). Germline V CDR1 and CDR2: MGHDK, SYGVNS. Trimming removed 3 bases at V and 7 bases at J, with 15 bases between. CDR3 size: 14 residues. In DNA, the CDR3 is TGTGCCAGCAGTGAGGTTGGACGGGGGGGTGGCTACACCTTC. Its translation is CASSEVGRGGGYTF.

The V gene is TRBV28, the J gene TRBJ2-6; D is possibly TRBD1 (6 bases). The CDR3 runs 19 residues. Trimming cost V 3 bases and J 2 bases, with 20 bases left between them. Germline values: CDR1 MDHEN, CDR2 SYDVKM. The CDR3 DNA reads TGTGCCAGCAGTTTCCCACAGGGACGGAGCTCCCCTGGGGCCAACGTCCTGACTTTC. Its translation: CASSFPQGRSSPGANVLTF.

V gene TRBV10-3 combines with J gene TRBJ1-4; TRBD1 matches at 7 bases. The trim removed 6 bases at V and 5 bases at J, leaving 9 bases unmatched. The CDR3 is 15 residues long. CDR1 is ENHRY and CDR2 is SYGVKD in the germline V gene. DNA for the CDR3: TGTGCCATCAGGGCCGACAGGGTGCACAATGAAAAACTGTTTTTT. Translation: CAIRADRVHNEKLFF.

This clonotype was detected a few times. The chain is built from TRBV6-1 and TRBJ1-1; D call uncertain. V shed 6 bases and J shed 1 base, with 15 bases lying between them. The CDR3 has 15 residues. The V gene's germline CDR1 is MNHNS and CDR2 SASEGT. The chain's CDR3 is CASRKTGIPNTEAFF. Written as DNA, the CDR3 is TGTGCCAGCAGGAAAACGGGGATACCGAACACTGAAGCTTTCTTT.

This clonotype was detected ten times or more. This chain joins TRBV12-3 or TRBV12-4 and TRBJ1-2, with D uncertain. V was pared by 3 bases and J by 4 bases, with 6 bases between. The CDR3 is made up of 12 amino acids. CDR3 amino acids: CASSLYSYGYTF. In nucleotides, the CDR3 is TGTGCCAGCAGTTTGTACAGCTATGGCTACACCTTC.

This clonotype was picked up many times. This rearrangement joins TRBV12-3 or TRBV12-4 to TRBJ1-1; no definite D call. V was pared by 4 bases and J by 4 bases, with 13 bases between. The CDR3 extends over 14 amino acids. The CDR3 here is CASSSGPLGTEAFF. CDR3 nucleotide sequence: TGTGCCAGCAGTTCGGGCCCTTTGGGCACTGAAGCTTTCTTT.

This clonotype was seen a few times. This sequence joins TRBV18 and TRBJ1-4; D gene ambiguous. CDR1 is KGHSH, CDR2 LQKENI, per germline. The CDR3 has 12 residues. Between the trimmed V and J ends, which lost 3 bases and 10 bases, there was a span of 9 bases. The CDR3 sequence is CASSPSAVKLFF. CDR3 in DNA: TGTGCCAGCTCACCCTCGGCCGTAAAACTGTTTTTT.

The chain combines TRBV9 with TRBJ1-2, with 8 bases lining up with TRBD1. The length of the CDR3 is 15 residues. After removal of 4 bases from V and 4 bases from J, the junction contained 9 bases not matched to a gene. Germline loops: CDR1 SGDLS, CDR2 YYNGEE. In DNA form, the CDR3 reads TGTGCCAGCAGCCCCGAGGGACAGGTTATCTATGGCTACACCTTC. This sequence encodes CASSPEGQVIYGYTF.

V is TRBV20-1 and J is TRBJ1-1; maybe TRBD1 (5 bases). The CDR3 runs to 13 residues. Germline V gene lookup returns CDR1 DFQATT and CDR2 SNEGSKA (reference sequence). V was clipped by 4 bases and J by 5 bases, with 14 bases between them. CDR3 bases: TGCAGTGCTATATTCAGCGGGGGTACTGAAGCTTTCTTT. Protein product: CSAIFSGGTEAFF.

The rearrangement joins TRBV6-1 to TRBJ2-1; tentatively, D is TRBD1 or TRBD2 (6 bases each). V was cut by 7 bases and J by 6 bases, with 34 bases left in between. The germline CDR1 and CDR2 sequences are MNHNS and SASEGT. This CDR3 has 20 amino acids. CDR3 residues: CASKRSRGAGEIGSGNEQFF. CDR3 nucleotides: TGTGCCAGCAAACGTTCCCGCGGGGCAGGGGAAATCGGTAGCGGCAATGAGCAGTTCTTC.

This clonotype was observed at least ten times. CDR3 DNA: TGTGCCAGCAACGTTGGACAGGGGAGGGAGACCCAGTACTTC. Residues: CASNVGQGRETQYF. The chain joins TRBV7-2 to TRBJ2-5; the match to TRBD1 covers 9 bases. The germline gives CDR1 SGHTA, CDR2 FQGNSA. This CDR3 region has 14 residues. The ends lost 7 bases at V and 5 bases at J; junction bases unmatched: 8. Supplemented by reference TRBV7-2 and TRBJ2-5, the full variable domain reads GAGVSQSPSNKVTEKGKDVELRCDPISGHTALYWYRQSLGQGLEFLIYFQGNSAPDKSGLPSDRFSAERTGGSVSTLTIQRTQQEDSAVYLCASNVGQGRETQYFGPGTRLLVL.

This clonotype was counted only a few times. This sequence joins TRBV6-1 and TRBJ1-1; D is unresolved. V lost 2 bases and J 1 base, leaving 8 bases between the germline ends. The CDR3 is made up of 14 amino acids. Germline V lookup: CDR1 MNHNS, CDR2 SASEGT. For the CDR3, the DNA is TGTGCCAGCAGTGAACGGCCGAAGAACACTGAAGCTTTCTTT. Amino acids: CASSERPKNTEAFF.

This clonotype was counted at least ten times. The rearrangement joins TRBV28 to TRBJ2-2; the match to TRBD2 covers 12 bases. The CDR3 has 16 residues. Per the germline V gene, CDR1 is MDHEN and CDR2 is SYDVKM. Trimming removed 5 bases from V and 1 base from J; junction bases left unmatched: 2. CDR3 region: CASSPSGRGNTGELFF. DNA of the CDR3: TGTGCCAGCAGTCCTAGCGGGAGGGGGAACACCGGGGAGCTGTTTTTT.

Here the CDR3 reads CASSPTDRDGYTF. The CDR3 bases are TGCGCCAGCAGCCCGACGGACAGGGATGGCTACACCTTC. The J gene is TRBJ1-2, the V gene TRBV5-1, with TRBD1 matching 8 bases. The germline V gene encodes CDR1 SGHRS and CDR2 YFSETQ. Losses at the gene ends were 4 bases for V and 6 bases for J; bases not matched to a gene: 5. The length of the CDR3 is 13 residues.

This clonotype has just a few counts. This rearrangement joins TRBV5-1 to TRBJ2-2; D is uncertain. Per the germline V gene, CDR1 is SGHRS and CDR2 is YFSETQ. The CDR3 contains 15 residues. With 1 base removed from V and 4 bases from J, the gap between germline ends came to 11 bases. CDR3 bases: TGCGCCAGCAGCTTGCTAAGACCGAGCACCGGGGAGCTGTTTTTT. Protein sequence: CASSLLRPSTGELFF.

This clonotype was counted at least ten times. This sequence joins TRBV6-5 and TRBJ2-5; D gene ambiguous. This CDR3 comprises 15 residues. Germline-derived CDR1 and CDR2 are MNHEY and SVGAGI. Deletions cut 2 bases from V and 2 bases from J, with 12 bases between. The CDR3 DNA follows: TGTGCCAGCAGTTACCCCTCCGGGTTACAAGAGACCCAGTACTTC. It translates to CASSYPSGLQETQYF.

The J gene is TRBJ1-2, the V gene TRBV5-6, with D unresolved. This CDR3 comprises 16 residues. Trimming left V 1 base short and J 7 bases short, with 20 bases between. Germline CDR1 SGHDT, CDR2 YYEEEE. CDR3 coding DNA: TGTGCCAGCAGCTTGTATGGTGAAGTAGGGAGAGGTGGCTACACCTTC. This encodes CASSLYGEVGRGGYTF.

The chain is built from TRBV5-1 and TRBJ2-1; D possibly matches TRBD1 or TRBD2 (5 bases each). The V end lost 5 bases, the J end lost 5 bases, and 11 bases lay between the germline ends. CDR3 size: 13 residues. The V gene's germline CDR1 is SGHRS and CDR2 YFSETQ. This chain's CDR3 is CASSDRGDNEQFF. DNA of the CDR3: TGCGCCAGCAGTGATCGAGGGGACAATGAGCAGTTCTTC.

This sequence joins TRBV19 and TRBJ1-2, with 8 bases identical to TRBD1. The CDR3 spans 13 residues. J gave up 7 bases and V 8 bases, and 9 bases lay outside the gene matches. Germline CDR1 is LNHDA and CDR2 is SQIVND (reference sequence). Here the CDR3 reads CASARDRPSGYTF. The CDR3 bases are TGTGCCAGTGCCCGGGACAGGCCTAGTGGCTACACCTTC.

In this sample, this clonotype turned up once. The chain joins TRBV11-3 to TRBJ2-2, with 9 bases that match TRBD2. This CDR3 spans 18 amino acids. J gave up 5 bases and V 5 bases, and 15 bases lay outside the gene matches. Germline V lookup: CDR1 SGHNT, CDR2 YENEEA. The CDR3 DNA reads TGTGCCAGCAGCCTCATCTTTAGCGGGAGAAGTGGGACCGGGGAGCTGTTTTTT. This gives the protein CASSLIFSGRSGTGELFF.

The chain is built from TRBV28 and TRBJ1-1; D is perhaps TRBD1 (6 bases). V shed 2 bases and J shed 8 bases, with 12 bases lying between them. This CDR3 contains 13 residues. From germline, CDR1 is MDHEN and CDR2 SYDVKM. The CDR3 protein is CASSLPGHNEAFF. CDR3 coding DNA: TGTGCCAGCAGTTTACCGGGACACAACGAAGCTTTCTTT. Looking up the rest from reference TRBV28 and TRBJ1-1 gives the full variable domain: DVKVTQSSRYLVKRTGEKVFLECVQDMDHENMFWYRQDPGLGLRLIYFSYDVKMKEKGDIPEGYSVSREKKERFSLILESASTNQTSMYLCASSLPGHNEAFFGQGTRLTVV.

In this sample, this clonotype turned up a few times. The genes are TRBV6-1 and TRBJ1-2; D is possibly TRBD1 (6 bases). The CDR3 is 17 amino acids. The germline V gene encodes CDR1 MNHNS and CDR2 SASEGT. With 6 bases removed from V and 4 bases from J, the gap between germline ends came to 24 bases. This CDR3 is CASSQVHGQWYSYGYTF. Written as DNA, the CDR3 is TGTGCCAGCAGCCAAGTCCATGGACAGTGGTATAGCTATGGCTACACCTTC.

The J gene is TRBJ2-7, the V gene TRBV20-1; D may be TRBD2 (7 bases). The CDR3 has 15 amino acids. V was pared by 4 bases and J by 1 base, with 17 bases between. Germline loops: CDR1 DFQATT, CDR2 SNEGSKA (reference sequence). CDR3 amino acids: CSAKSDGGQSYEQYF. The CDR3 DNA is TGCAGTGCTAAAAGTGACGGGGGGCAATCCTACGAGCAGTACTTC.

V is TRBV19 and J is TRBJ1-1; D remains unclear. The germline V gene encodes CDR1 LNHDA and CDR2 SQIVND (reference sequence). Trimming removed 5 bases from V and 4 bases from J, with 14 bases in between. The CDR3 runs to 14 residues. The CDR3 loop reads CASSPEPRGTEAFF. The CDR3, as DNA: TGTGCCAGTAGTCCCGAGCCCCGGGGCACTGAAGCTTTCTTT.